One sample yielded the 21 T cell receptor beta chains listed below, sequenced in a study of post-analysis software for immune sequencing data. Study observations and caveats: Controls had lower frequencies than patients of roughly five TRBV segments, which included TRBV5-6, TRBV5-1 and TRBV20-1.

Their specific antigens are unknown. Unique molecular identifiers were built into the TCR beta cDNA libraries. TCRdb reprocessed the PCR reads with MiXCR, giving one entry per CDR3 protein. The table shows about 430,000 distinct CDR3 sequences, with roughly 38% occurring only once. Sequenced sample: blood. The receptors originated from a girl aged 2 to 10 with multiple sclerosis.

This chain links TRBV4-1 with TRBJ2-7, with D possibly being TRBD2 (6 bases). CDR3 size: 15 residues. Trimming took 4 bases from V and 2 from J, leaving 15 bases between them. The germline V gene has CDR1 MGHRA and CDR2 YSYEKL. The CDR3 region is CASSLPGRRAYEQYF. CDR3 sequence (DNA): TGCGCCAGCAGCCTACCAGGGAGGAGAGCCTACGAGCAGTACTTC.

The chain joins TRBV5-5 to TRBJ2-1, with TRBD2 identical over 10 bases. J gave up 7 bases and V 4 bases, and 8 bases lay outside the gene matches. The CDR3 length is 15 residues. Germline V CDR1 and CDR2: SGHKS, YYEKEE (reference sequence). DNA of the CDR3: TGTGCCAGCAGCATGAGCGGGAGGGCCTTGAATGAGCAGTTCTTC. It translates to CASSMSGRALNEQFF.

CDR3: CASSYQGRVNYGYTF. The CDR3 DNA is TGTGCCAGCAGTTACCAGGGTAGGGTCAACTATGGCTACACCTTC. The chain recombines TRBV6-2 or TRBV6-3 with TRBJ1-2; perhaps TRBD1 as D (5 bases). Trimming took 2 bases from V and 2 from J, leaving 12 bases between them. The CDR3 sequence is 15 residues long. Germline V gene sequence: CDR1 MNHEY, CDR2 SVGEGT.

The sample holds one count of this clonotype. The rearrangement links TRBV20-1 to TRBJ1-2; D call uncertain. This CDR3 spans 13 amino acids. From germline, CDR1 is DFQATT and CDR2 SNEGSKA (reference sequence). The ends were cut back, 8 bases at V and 4 bases at J, with 17 bases in the middle. CDR3 bases: TGCAGTACGCCCCTGGACGAGGGCTATGGCTACACCTTC. Translation: CSTPLDEGYGYTF.

This clonotype was seen a few times. V and J are TRBV5-1 and TRBJ2-1, with 9 bases identical to TRBD2. The V segment lost 1 base and the J segment 7 bases; nucleotides outside the gene matches: 6. Germline CDR1 is SGHRS and CDR2 is YFSETQ. There are 15 residues in the CDR3. CDR3 region: CASSLQGGGANEQFF. The CDR3 nucleotides read TGCGCCAGCAGCTTGCAGGGCGGGGGGGCAAATGAGCAGTTCTTC.

This clonotype was found a few times. The rearrangement joins TRBV4-3 to TRBJ2-5; a weak D match, TRBD2 (7 bases). The germline V gene encodes CDR1 LGHNA and CDR2 YSLEER. The CDR3 sequence is 16 residues long. Trimming took off 0 bases at V and 5 bases at J, with 16 bases between the two ends. This CDR3 is CASSQDPRRGLETQYF. CDR3 nucleotides: TGCGCCAGCAGCCAAGATCCCCGGCGGGGGCTCGAGACCCAGTACTTC.

The chain employs TRBV7-2 and TRBJ2-4, with D hard to call. With the DNA end fitting TRBJ2-7 better, the J assignment may be wrong. CDR3 length equals 11 residues. Germline-derived CDR1 and CDR2 are SGHTA and FQGNSA. The DNA for the CDR3 is TGTGCCAGCAGCTTATCGTCCGAGCAGTACTTC. Its protein is CASSLSSEQYF.

The V call is TRBV7-9, the J call TRBJ2-5; 12 bases align to TRBD1. The junction had 15 bases not matched to a gene; V was cut back by 5 bases and J by 5 bases. Per the germline V gene, CDR1 is SEHNR and CDR2 is FQNEAQ (reference sequence). CDR3 size: 18 residues. As DNA, the CDR3 is TGTGCCAGCAGCCCTAACGGGACAGGGGGCATAGGTCGGGAGACCCAGTACTTC. It translates to CASSPNGTGGIGRETQYF. The whole variable domain, filled in from reference TRBV7-9 and TRBJ2-5, reads DTGVSQNPRHKITKRGQNVTFRCDPISEHNRLYWYRQTLGQGPEFLTYFQNEAQLEKSRLLSDRFSAERPKGSFSTLEIQRTEQGDSAMYLCASSPNGTGGIGRETQYFGPGTRLLVL.

As for this clonotype: Mismatch with germline at one junction end may stem from a read error. As DNA, the CDR3 is TGTGCCAGCAGCTTAAGTACAGGCCAACAAGAGATCCAGTACTTC. It translates to CASSLSTGQQEIQYF. This chain connects TRBV11-2 to TRBJ2-5, with D perhaps TRBD1 (5 bases). The CDR3 loop spans 15 amino acids. CDR1 is SGHAT, CDR2 FQNNGV, per germline.

This clonotype was detected only a few times. The chain has TRBV20-1 and TRBJ2-1, with D possibly TRBD2 on 6 matching bases. Trimming shortened V by 5 bases and J by 0 bases, and 17 bases separated the two germline ends. The CDR3 loop spans 16 amino acids. Looked up from germline, CDR1 is DFQATT and CDR2 is SNEGSKA (reference sequence). The CDR3 DNA is TGCAGTGCTCCCCTGCGGGGCGCTAGCTCCTACAATGAGCAGTTCTTC. This gives the protein CSAPLRGASSYNEQFF.

The CDR3 sequence: CASSLVRLSGKNIQYF. In DNA, the CDR3 is TGTGCCAGCAGCTTAGTTCGACTCTCGGGCAAAAACATTCAGTACTTC. The genes are TRBV7-2 and TRBJ2-4, with no clear D. From germline, CDR1 is SGHTA and CDR2 FQGNSA. Trimming shortened V by 1 base and J by 3 bases, and 13 bases separated the two germline ends. This CDR3 region has 16 residues.

The chain carries TRBV9 and TRBJ1-5; no definite D call. V was cut by 0 bases and J by 10 bases, with 17 bases left in between. CDR3 size: 15 residues. The germline gives CDR1 SGDLS, CDR2 YYNGEE. In DNA, the CDR3 is TGTGCCAGCAGCGTAGAGGGAACAGTAGGAGAACCCCAGCATTTT. Amino acid sequence: CASSVEGTVGEPQHF. Supplemented by reference TRBV9 and TRBJ1-5, the full variable domain reads DSGVTQTPKHLITATGQRVTLRCSPRSGDLSVYWYQQSLDQGLQFLIQYYNGEERAKGNILERFSAQQFPDLHSELNLSSLELGDSALYFCASSVEGTVGEPQHFGDGTRLSIL.

This rearrangement joins TRBV7-9 to TRBJ2-5, with 7 bases fitting TRBD2. The end of the DNA fits TRBJ2-7 better, so the J call may be wrong. Germline CDR1 is SEHNR and CDR2 is FQNEAQ (reference sequence). This CDR3 spans 15 amino acids. The CDR3 loop is CASSLRLAEEYEQYF. Here the CDR3 DNA reads TGTGCCAGCAGCTTACGGCTAGCGGAGGAATACGAGCAGTACTTC.

The rearrangement joins TRBV29-1 to TRBJ2-7; either TRBD1 or TRBD2 may supply D (6 bases each). This CDR3 contains 13 residues. The germline V gene encodes CDR1 SQVTM and CDR2 ANQGSEA. With 4 bases removed from V and 5 bases from J, the gap between germline ends came to 15 bases. The CDR3 DNA reads TGCAGCGTTGGTGGGGTCCGGGGGCACGAGCAGTACTTC. Amino acid sequence: CSVGGVRGHEQYF.

Here the CDR3 reads CSVEEGRQGTPKETQYF. CDR3 sequence (DNA): TGCAGCGTTGAAGAAGGGCGTCAGGGGACCCCGAAAGAGACCCAGTACTTC. The genes are TRBV29-1 and TRBJ2-5, with D possibly being TRBD1 (6 bases). This CDR3 comprises 17 residues. Germline loops: CDR1 SQVTM, CDR2 ANQGSEA. The V end was cut by 0 bases, the J end by 3 bases, with 20 bases between.

The chain joins TRBV29-1 to TRBJ2-6, with D tentatively TRBD2 (5 bases). CDR1 SQVTM and CDR2 ANQGSEA come from the germline V gene. The V and J ends lost 3 bases and 0 bases respectively, with 18 bases between them. The CDR3 consists of 18 residues. In DNA, the CDR3 is TGCAGCGTTGAGAATGAGGGCGCTCCTACCTCTGGGGCCAACGTCCTGACTTTC. Amino acid sequence: CSVENEGAPTSGANVLTF. Based on the CDR3 plus reference TRBV29-1 and TRBJ2-6, the full variable domain is SAVISQKPSRDICQRGTSLTIQCQVDSQVTMMFWYRQQPGQSLTLIATANQGSEATYESGFVIDKFPISRPNLTFSTLTVSNMSPEDSSIYLCSVENEGAPTSGANVLTFGAGSRLTVL.

This rearrangement joins TRBV20-1 to TRBJ2-5, with 11 bases lining up with TRBD2. TRBJ2-1 explains the end of the DNA better; the J call may be wrong. This CDR3 contains 15 residues. Germline assignment: CDR1 DFQATT and CDR2 SNEGSKA (reference sequence). The CDR3 reads CSATMTSGAQETQFF. The CDR3 region has the DNA TGCAGTGCTACGATGACTAGCGGGGCCCAAGAGACCCAGTTCTTC.

This chain connects TRBV25-1 to TRBJ1-1; TRBD1 might be the D (6 bases). The V end was cut by 1 base, the J end by 6 bases, with 12 bases between. In germline, CDR1 is MGHDK, CDR2 SYGVNS. There are 14 residues in the CDR3. The CDR3 coding sequence is TGTGCCAGCAGTGAATTAGGGCGACAGGCTGAAGCTTTCTTT. Its protein product is CASSELGRQAEAFF.

This rearrangement joins TRBV2 to TRBJ2-1; 8 bases fit TRBD1. Germline lookup yields CDR1 SNHLY and CDR2 FYNNEI. Trimming removed 10 bases from V and 8 bases from J; junction bases left unmatched: 7. The CDR3 consists of 12 residues. The CDR3, as DNA: TGTGCCAAAGACAGGGGATGGGATGAGCAGTTCTTC. Protein sequence: CAKDRGWDEQFF.

This clonotype has just a few counts. The V and J genes are TRBV25-1 and TRBJ2-6; 11 positions match TRBD2. Trimming at V came to 4 bases and at J to 0 bases, leaving 5 bases not matched to a gene. The CDR3 has 18 amino acids. The germline V gene has CDR1 MGHDK and CDR2 SYGVNS. CDR3 DNA: TGTGCCAGCAGTGCGACTAGCGGGGCGAGCTCTGGGGCCAACGTCCTGACTTTC. This encodes CASSATSGASSGANVLTF. Full variable domain (remainder filled in from reference TRBV25-1 and TRBJ2-6): EADIYQTPRYLVIGTGKKITLECSQTMGHDKMYWYQQDPGMELHLIHYSYGVNSTEKGDLSSESTVSRIRTEHFPLTLESARPSHTSQYLCASSATSGASSGANVLTFGAGSRLTVL.

This rearrangement joins TRBV28 to TRBJ2-5; TRBD1 matches at 8 bases. The CDR3 totals 15 residues. The V and J ends lost 7 bases and 4 bases, in that order; junction bases with no gene match: 11. The V gene's germline CDR1 is MDHEN and CDR2 SYDVKM. The CDR3 loop is CASTSHRTGLETQYF. CDR3 DNA: TGTGCCAGCACCTCACACCGGACAGGGTTAGAGACCCAGTACTTC.